Below, 2 T cell receptor beta chains from the same sample are listed, as sequenced in a study of blood T cell repertoires in COVID-19. Using immunoSEQ multiplex PCR, the repertoire was profiled, and TCRdb retains in-frame clones only, with some absent. This sample carries nearly 110,000 clones, around 90% of them seen once, and the ten largest clones take roughly 1.3%. The sequenced sample consisted of peripheral blood. These receptors originate from a woman in her 30s with acute or convalescent COVID-19.

The V gene is TRBV2, the J gene TRBJ2-2; the D gene is possibly TRBD1 (5 bases). Germline assignment: CDR1 SNHLY and CDR2 FYNNEI. V was trimmed by 6 bases and J by 0 bases, leaving 8 bases between them. The CDR3 sequence is 14 residues long. The CDR3 region is CASSLTANTGELFF. The CDR3 DNA sequence: TGTGCCAGCAGCTTGACAGCGAACACCGGGGAGCTGTTTTTT.

The chain joins TRBV7-9 to TRBJ1-2; D is unclear. Germline V gene data show CDR1 as SEHNR and CDR2 as FQNEAQ (reference sequence). The CDR3 sequence is 13 residues long. V dropped 5 bases and J dropped 6 bases, with 13 bases sitting between them. CDR3 sequence (DNA): TGTGCCAGCAGCAGGCGCGGCGGAGATGGCTACACCTTC. Encoded protein: CASSRRGGDGYTF.